The table lists the clone carrying this TCR beta chain with a count of one. From blood CD8+ and CD4+ T cells, TCR beta sequences were generated. The sample belongs to a study of CD8 T cells in Susac syndrome. An input of roughly 0.5 to 1 ug of RNA was subjected to reverse transcription using random hexamers. Amplification of TCR beta CDR3 by immunoSEQ multiplex PCR spanned 54 Vbeta and 13 Jbeta. MiXCR, applied by TCRdb to the immunoSEQ multiplex PCR reads, yields one record per CDR3 protein. The top ten hold 0.2% to 0.25% of the sample, which has around 270,000 distinct CDR3 sequences, almost 85% seen once. Germline CDR1 LGHDT, CDR2 YNNKEL (reference sequence). The V segment lost 0 bases and the J segment 2 bases; nucleotides outside the gene matches: 11. The CDR3 has 18 amino acids.

V is TRBV3-1 and J is TRBJ2-3, with 7 positions matching TRBD2. This clonotype was sampled from a human donor with multiple sclerosis. The sample was CD8+ T cells from PBMCs. The CDR3 is CASSQDLGTNPATDTQYF. The CDR3 DNA follows: TGTGCCAGCAGCCAAGACCTCGGGACTAACCCAGCCACAGATACGCAGTATTTT.